Following are 3 T cell receptor beta chains from one sample sequenced in a study of T cells in Graves' hyperthyroidism and ophthalmopathy (dated by TCRdb to about 2019). The receptor library was made with multiplex PCR. Sequencer: Illumina HiSeq 2000. TCR beta CDR3 regions were amplified from RNA transcripts. The first round of RT-PCR for the TCR CDR3 was performed with the HTBI primer set and the Qiagen OneStep RT-PCR kit. Starting from the raw public reads, TCRdb applied fastp trimming at Q25, assembled clones with MiXCR and retained in-frame beta chains. A single entry per CDR3 protein holds the most common genes and DNA from its merged rows. The sample table records fewer than 450,000 distinct CDR3 sequences; over 12% of these occur just once. The leading ten clones occupy over 25% of the sample. Sequencing used blood. Receptors originate from a man between 45 and 60 years old with Graves' ophthalmopathy.

This clonotype turned up a few times. The CDR3 protein is CASSEGAGTREQFF. CDR3 bases: TGTGCCAGCAGCGAGGGTGCCGGAACCCGTGAGCAGTTCTTC. The chain employs TRBV9 and TRBJ2-1; D is uncertain. The germline CDR1 and CDR2 sequences are SGDLS and YYNGEE. The CDR3 has 14 amino acids. V dropped 3 bases and J dropped 9 bases, with 16 bases sitting between them.

There are a few counts of this clonotype. The chain employs TRBV3-1 and TRBJ2-2, with unresolved D. From germline, CDR1 is LGHDT and CDR2 YNNKEL (reference sequence). With 4 bases removed from V and 8 bases from J, the gap between germline ends came to 11 bases. The length of the CDR3 is 13 residues. In DNA form, the CDR3 reads TGTGCCAGCAGCCCGGCTGACGTAGGGGAGCTGTTTTTT. Encoded protein: CASSPADVGELFF.

This chain links TRBV27 with TRBJ2-7; 9 nucleotides match TRBD1. The CDR3 totals 14 residues. CDR1 and CDR2 from the germline V gene are MNHEY and SMNVEV (reference sequence). The trim removed 6 bases at V and 2 bases at J, leaving 5 bases unmatched. In nucleotides, the CDR3 is TGTGCCAGCAGCCGGACAGGGGCAGCCTACGAGCAGTACTTC. This sequence encodes CASSRTGAAYEQYF.